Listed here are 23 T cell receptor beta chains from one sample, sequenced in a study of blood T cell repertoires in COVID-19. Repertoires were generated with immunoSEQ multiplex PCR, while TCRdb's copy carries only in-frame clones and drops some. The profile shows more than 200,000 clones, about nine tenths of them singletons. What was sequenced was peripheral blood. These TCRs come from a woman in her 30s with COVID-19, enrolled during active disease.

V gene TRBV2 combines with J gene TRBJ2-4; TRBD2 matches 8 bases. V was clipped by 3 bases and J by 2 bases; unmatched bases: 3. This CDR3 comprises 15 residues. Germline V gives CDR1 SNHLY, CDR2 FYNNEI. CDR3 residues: CASSESGGTKNIQYF. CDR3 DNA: TGTGCCAGCAGTGAGAGCGGGGGCACCAAAAACATTCAGTACTTC.

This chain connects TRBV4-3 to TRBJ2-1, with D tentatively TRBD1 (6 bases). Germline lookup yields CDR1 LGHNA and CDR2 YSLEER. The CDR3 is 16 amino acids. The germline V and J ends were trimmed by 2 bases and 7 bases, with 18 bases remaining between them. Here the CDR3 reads CASSQRLRNRENEQFF. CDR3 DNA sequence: TGCGCCAGCAGCCAACGACTGCGGAACAGGGAAAATGAGCAGTTCTTC.

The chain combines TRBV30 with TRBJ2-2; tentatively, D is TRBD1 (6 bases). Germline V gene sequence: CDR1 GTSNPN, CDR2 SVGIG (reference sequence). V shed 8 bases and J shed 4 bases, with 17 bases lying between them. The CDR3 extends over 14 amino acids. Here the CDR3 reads CARPGQGGTGELFF. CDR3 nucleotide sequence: TGTGCCCGACCAGGACAAGGGGGCACCGGGGAGCTGTTTTTT.

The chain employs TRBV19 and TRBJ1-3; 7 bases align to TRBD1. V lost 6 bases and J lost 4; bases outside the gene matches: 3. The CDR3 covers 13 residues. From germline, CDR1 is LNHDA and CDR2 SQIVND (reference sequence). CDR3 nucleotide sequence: TGTGCCAGTAGCCAGGGACAGGGAAACACCATATATTTT. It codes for CASSQGQGNTIYF.

The DNA of the CDR3 is TGTGCCAGCCCAAGGGGGAAGAACACCGGGGAGCTGTTTTTT. It translates to CASPRGKNTGELFF. V is TRBV6-6 and J is TRBJ2-2, with TRBD1 as a possible D gene (6 bases). This CDR3 has 14 residues. Looked up from germline, CDR1 is MNHNY and CDR2 is SVGAGI (reference sequence). Trimming pared 8 bases from V and 1 base from J, leaving 11 bases between.

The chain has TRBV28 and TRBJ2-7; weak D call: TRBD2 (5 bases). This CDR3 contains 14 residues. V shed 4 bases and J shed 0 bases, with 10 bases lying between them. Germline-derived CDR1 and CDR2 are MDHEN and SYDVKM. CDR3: CASSSTGSSYEQYF. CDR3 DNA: TGTGCCAGCAGTTCGACTGGGAGCTCCTACGAGCAGTACTTC.

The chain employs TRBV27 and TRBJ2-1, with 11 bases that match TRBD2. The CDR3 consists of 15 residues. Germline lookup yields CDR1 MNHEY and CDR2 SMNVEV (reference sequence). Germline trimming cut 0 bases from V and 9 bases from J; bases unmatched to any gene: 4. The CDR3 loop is CASSLSLAGGGEQFF. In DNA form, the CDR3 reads TGTGCCAGCAGTTTATCGCTAGCGGGAGGTGGTGAGCAGTTCTTC.

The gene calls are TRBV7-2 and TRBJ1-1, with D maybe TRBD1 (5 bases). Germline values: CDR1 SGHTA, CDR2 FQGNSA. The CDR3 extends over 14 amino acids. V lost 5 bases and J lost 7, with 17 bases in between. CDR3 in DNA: TGTGCCAGCAGCCTACCACAGGCTATGGGTGAAGCTTTCTTT. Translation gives CASSLPQAMGEAFF.

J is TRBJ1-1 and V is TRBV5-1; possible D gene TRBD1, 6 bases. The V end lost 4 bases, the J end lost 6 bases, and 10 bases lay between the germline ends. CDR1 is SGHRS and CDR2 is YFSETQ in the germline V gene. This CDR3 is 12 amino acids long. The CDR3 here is CASSPGHPEAFF. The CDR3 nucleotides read TGCGCCAGCAGCCCGGGACACCCTGAAGCTTTCTTT. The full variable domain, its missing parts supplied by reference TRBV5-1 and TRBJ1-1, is KAGVTQTPRYLIKTRGQQVTLSCSPISGHRSVSWYQQTPGQGLQFLFEYFSETQRNKGNFPGRFSGRQFSNSRSEMNVSTLELGDSALYLCASSPGHPEAFFGQGTRLTVV.

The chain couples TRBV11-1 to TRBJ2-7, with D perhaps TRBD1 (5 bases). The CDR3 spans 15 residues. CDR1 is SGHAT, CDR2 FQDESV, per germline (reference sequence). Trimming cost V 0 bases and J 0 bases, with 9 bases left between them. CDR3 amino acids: CASSLAGHFSYEQYF. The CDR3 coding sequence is TGTGCCAGCAGCTTAGCCGGACACTTCTCCTACGAGCAGTACTTC.

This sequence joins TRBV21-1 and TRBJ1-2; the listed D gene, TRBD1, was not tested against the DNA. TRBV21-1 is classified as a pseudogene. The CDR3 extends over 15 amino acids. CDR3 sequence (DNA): TGTGCCAGCAGCAAAACGGCGAATCCACAGGGGGGCTACACCTTC. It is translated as CASSKTANPQGGYTF.

CDR3 sequence (DNA): TGTGCCAGCAGTTCCGAAGTGGGACAGGGCCCCGGGGAGCTGTTTTTT. Amino acids: CASSSEVGQGPGELFF. This chain links TRBV6-5 with TRBJ2-2; 9 bases agree with TRBD1. The CDR3 has 16 amino acids. The germline gives CDR1 MNHEY, CDR2 SVGAGI. The V segment lost 4 bases and the J segment 6 bases; nucleotides outside the gene matches: 9.

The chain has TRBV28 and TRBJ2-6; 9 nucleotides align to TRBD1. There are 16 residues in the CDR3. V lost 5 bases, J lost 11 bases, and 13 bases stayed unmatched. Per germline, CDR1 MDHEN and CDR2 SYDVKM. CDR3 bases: TGTGCCAGCAGTCCACCCCGGGACAGGGCTGTCCACGTCCTGACTTTC. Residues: CASSPPRDRAVHVLTF. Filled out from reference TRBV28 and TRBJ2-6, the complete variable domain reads DVKVTQSSRYLVKRTGEKVFLECVQDMDHENMFWYRQDPGLGLRLIYFSYDVKMKEKGDIPEGYSVSREKKERFSLILESASTNQTSMYLCASSPPRDRAVHVLTFGAGSRLTVL.

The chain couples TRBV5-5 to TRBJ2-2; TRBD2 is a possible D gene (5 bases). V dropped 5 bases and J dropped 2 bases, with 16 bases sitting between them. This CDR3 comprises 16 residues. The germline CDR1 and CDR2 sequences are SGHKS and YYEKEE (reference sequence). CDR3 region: CASRQLSGRNTGELFF. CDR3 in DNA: TGTGCCAGCAGACAACTGAGCGGAAGAAACACCGGGGAGCTGTTTTTT.

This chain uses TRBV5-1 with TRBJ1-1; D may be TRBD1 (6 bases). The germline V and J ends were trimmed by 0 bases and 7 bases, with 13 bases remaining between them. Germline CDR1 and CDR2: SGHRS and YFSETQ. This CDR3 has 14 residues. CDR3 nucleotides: TGCGCCAGCAGCTTGGACAGGGCTCAGGGTGAAGCTTTCTTT. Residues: CASSLDRAQGEAFF.

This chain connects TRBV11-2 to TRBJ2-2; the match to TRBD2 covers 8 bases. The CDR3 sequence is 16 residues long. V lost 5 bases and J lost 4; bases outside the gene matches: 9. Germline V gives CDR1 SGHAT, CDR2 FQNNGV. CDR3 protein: CASSPFRRGATGELFF. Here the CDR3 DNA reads TGTGCCAGCAGCCCATTTCGGCGGGGGGCCACCGGGGAGCTGTTTTTT.

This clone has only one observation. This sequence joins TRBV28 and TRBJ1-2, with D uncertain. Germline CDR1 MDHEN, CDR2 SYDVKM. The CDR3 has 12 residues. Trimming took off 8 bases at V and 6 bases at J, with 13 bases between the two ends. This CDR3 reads CASYTTGNGYTF. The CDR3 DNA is TGTGCCAGCTATACGACGGGGAATGGCTACACCTTC.

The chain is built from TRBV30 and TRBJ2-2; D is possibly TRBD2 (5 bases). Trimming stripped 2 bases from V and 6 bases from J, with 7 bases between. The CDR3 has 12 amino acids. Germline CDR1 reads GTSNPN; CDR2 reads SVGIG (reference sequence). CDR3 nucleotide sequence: TGTGCCTGGAGTTCCGGGGCCGGGGAGCTGTTTTTT. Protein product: CAWSSGAGELFF. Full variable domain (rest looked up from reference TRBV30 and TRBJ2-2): SQTIHQWPATLVQPVGSPLSLECTVEGTSNPNLYWYRQAAGRGLQLLFYSVGIGQISSEVPQNLSASRPQDRQFILSSKKLLLSDSGFYLCAWSSGAGELFFGEGSRLTVL.

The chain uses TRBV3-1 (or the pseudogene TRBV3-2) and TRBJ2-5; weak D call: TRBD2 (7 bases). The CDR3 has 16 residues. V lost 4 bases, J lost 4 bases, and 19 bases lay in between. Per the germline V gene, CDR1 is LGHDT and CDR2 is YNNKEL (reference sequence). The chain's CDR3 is CASSLRGGGSAETQYF. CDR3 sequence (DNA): TGTGCCAGCAGCCTCAGAGGGGGGGGCTCAGCAGAGACCCAGTACTTC.

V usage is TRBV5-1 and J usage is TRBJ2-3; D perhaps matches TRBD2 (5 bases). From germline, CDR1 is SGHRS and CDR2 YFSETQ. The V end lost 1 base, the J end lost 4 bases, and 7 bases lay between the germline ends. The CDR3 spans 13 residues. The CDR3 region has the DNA TGCGCCAGCAGCTTGCCTAGCTCAGATACGCAGTATTTT. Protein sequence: CASSLPSSDTQYF.

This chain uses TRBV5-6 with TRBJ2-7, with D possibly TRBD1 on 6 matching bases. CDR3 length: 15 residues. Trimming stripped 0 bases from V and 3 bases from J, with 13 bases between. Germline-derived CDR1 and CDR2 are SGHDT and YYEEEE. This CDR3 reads CASSLAGGLFYEQYF. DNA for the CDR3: TGTGCCAGCAGCTTGGCTGGGGGCCTATTCTACGAGCAGTACTTC.

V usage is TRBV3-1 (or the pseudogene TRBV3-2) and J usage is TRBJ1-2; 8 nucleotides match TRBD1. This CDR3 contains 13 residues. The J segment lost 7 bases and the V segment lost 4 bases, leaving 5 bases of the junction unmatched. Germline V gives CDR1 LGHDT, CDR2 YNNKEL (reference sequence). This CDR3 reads CASSLKGQGGYTF. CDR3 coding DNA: TGTGCCAGCAGCCTAAAAGGACAGGGTGGCTACACCTTC.

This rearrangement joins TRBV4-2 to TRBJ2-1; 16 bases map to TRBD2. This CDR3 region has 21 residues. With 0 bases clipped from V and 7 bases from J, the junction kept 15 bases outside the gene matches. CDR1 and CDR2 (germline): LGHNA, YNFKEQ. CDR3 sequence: CASSQEAWGLAGGLVSNEQFF. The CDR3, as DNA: TGTGCCAGCAGCCAAGAAGCTTGGGGACTAGCGGGGGGGCTCGTATCGAATGAGCAGTTCTTC.